This TCR beta chain was retrieved from a study of shared clonotypes between healthy human individuals (dated by TCRdb to the early 2020s). Broadly, across the study: A few men and a couple of women, aged 18 to 49 years, made up the cohort. For each donor, three plates each were used for CD4 naive and CD4 memory, two plates were used for CD8 naive, and one plate was used for CD8 memory. The study deeply sequenced blood TCR repertoires of five healthy adults to estimate repertoire size and the extent of clonotype sharing between individuals. Libraries were prepared and TCR repertoires were sequenced by different laboratories using diverse techniques, in order to increase sequencing depth and limit assay-specific biases. Each donor's leukapheresis produced roughly between roughly 0.85 and 10 billion PBMCs. General conclusions and limits of the study: Naive subsets generally had larger estimated clonotype richness than memory subsets did. Sharing across several donors was observed for around 4.8% of naive CD4, about 3.2% of naive CD8, 2% to 2.5% of memory CD4, and roughly 0.4% of memory CD8 clonotypes. Compared with non-shared clonotypes, the clonotypes found in all four sorted-subset donors had higher generation probabilities. Pairwise subsampling led to the expectation that sequencing depth would affect the degree of clonotype sharing among donors. Because the study included only a small number of donors, the genetic and exposure-history diversity represented was limited. Sampling was restricted to blood, and TCR repertoires in tissues likely differ from the TCR repertoires found in blood. Even with the large sequencing depth, rarefaction of the sorted-subset datasets indicated that sequencing was incomplete.

As to this clone: Its antigen target is currently unknown. No much larger clone exists at a distance of one base, and base qualities are not known.

There are 17 amino acids in the CDR3, from cysteine to phenylalanine inclusive. Only CDR3 DNA is held: 51 bases, read in frame from base 1. V ends up 4 bases short and J 2 bases short, with an unmatched junction base count of 10. Per the germline V gene, SGHAT is the CDR1 and FQNNGV is the CDR2. Using the deep immunoSEQ assay, multiplex PCR amplified TCR CDR3 regions from genomic DNA. For each cell subset, the extracted genomic DNA was distributed evenly across all wells of several immunoSEQ 96-well plates, and each plate served as one replicate. Each replicate PCR for sorted subsets received roughly 0.2 ug genomic DNA, equal to some 32,000 T cell genomes. The purified libraries were quantified using a Qubit 3.0 fluorometer, sized with a Bioanalyzer 2100, and then quantified again using the KAPA Library Quantification kit. Every immunoSEQ 96-well plate was sequenced on a dedicated single-read 150-cycle Illumina NextSeq 550 flow cell. The authors processed their data as follows. The immunoSEQ output contained only junctional sequences without quality scores, so filtering could not match that applied to full-length reads. Sequences were annotated with PyIR, a Python wrapper for IgBLAST v1.9, using IMGT germline references to assign V/J genes and CDR3. Reads with weak V/J assignments (E-value above 1e-6), missing CDR3, stop codons, out-of-frame junctions, or ambiguous translated residues were removed. V3J clonotypes were defined by identical inferred V gene, J gene, and CDR3 amino acid sequence. Percentage overlap between repertoires was calculated by dividing the number of shared unique clonotypes by the size of the smaller repertoire. RTK rarefaction, the Chao1 estimator, and Recon v2.1 estimates of unobserved clonotypes were used to assess repertoire richness. For all TCRbeta clonotypes obtained by the gDNA method from several donors, generation probabilities were computed with OLGA. TCRdb obtained this table from immuneACCESS and retained in-frame rearrangements with V and J assigned. These tables miss some clones; where compared with another copy, unresolved V genes account for less than half of the shortfall, and the remainder is unexplained. V and J calls and clone size follow that table, whereas D and trimming were derived from the DNA. For this sample there are more than 2 million clones; roughly 93% appear just once. Together, the top ten hold over 1.5% of the sample.

CD8 naive samples were CD45RO-negative cells positively selected for CCR7, giving a CD45RA+CCR7+ population that excluded TemRA cells. The donors were healthy, HIV-negative adults with no recently reported acute infections or vaccinations. Every donor was a Caucasian adult residing in Nashville, Tennessee, USA. Blood was obtained by leukapheresis, after which PBMCs were separated by Ficoll-Histopaque density gradient centrifugation and cryopreserved in liquid nitrogen vapor phase. Analytical flow cytometry was used to check the purity and quantity of every magnetically sorted T cell population. Each sorted fraction had its genomic DNA isolated and then quantified by UV absorbance on a Nanodrop 2000c.

This receptor chain uses TRBV11-2 and TRBJ2-7; TRBD2 aligns with 11 central bases. The specimen sequenced was naive CD8+ T cells from PBMCs. This specimen's cell subset or site label, per the study, means: CD45RA+CCR7+. The sequence was obtained from a man younger than 35 in good health. Some clones in this sample may be carry-over from other donors' samples. The CDR3 is CASSYPLSGRAPYEQYF. The nucleotide sequence reads TGTGCCAGCAGCTACCCCCTTAGCGGGAGGGCCCCCTACGAGCAGTACTTC.